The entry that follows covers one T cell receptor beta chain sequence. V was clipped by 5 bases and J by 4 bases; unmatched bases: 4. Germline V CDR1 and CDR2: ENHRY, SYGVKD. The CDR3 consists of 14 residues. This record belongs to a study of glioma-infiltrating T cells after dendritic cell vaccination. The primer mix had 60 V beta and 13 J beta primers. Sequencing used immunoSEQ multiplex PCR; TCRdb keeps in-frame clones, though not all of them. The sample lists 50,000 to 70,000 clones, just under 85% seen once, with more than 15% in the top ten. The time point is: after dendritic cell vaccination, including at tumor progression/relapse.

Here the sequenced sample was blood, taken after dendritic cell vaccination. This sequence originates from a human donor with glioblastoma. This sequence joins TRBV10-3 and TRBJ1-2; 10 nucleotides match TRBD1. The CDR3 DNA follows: TGTGCCATCAGTCTAGGGACAGGGGCCTATGGCTACACCTTC. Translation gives CAISLGTGAYGYTF.